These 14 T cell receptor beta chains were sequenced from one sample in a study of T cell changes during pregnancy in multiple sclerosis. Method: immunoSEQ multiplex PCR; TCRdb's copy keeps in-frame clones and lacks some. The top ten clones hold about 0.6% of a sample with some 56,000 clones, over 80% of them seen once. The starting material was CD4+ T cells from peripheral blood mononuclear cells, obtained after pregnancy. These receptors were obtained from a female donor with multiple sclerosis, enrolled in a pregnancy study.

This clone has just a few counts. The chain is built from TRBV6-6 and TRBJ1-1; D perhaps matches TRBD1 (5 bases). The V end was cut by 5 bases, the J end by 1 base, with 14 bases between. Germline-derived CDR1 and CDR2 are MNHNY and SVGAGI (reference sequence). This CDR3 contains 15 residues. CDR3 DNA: TGTGCCAGCAGTATCGGGCCTAGGGGGAACACTGAAGCTTTCTTT. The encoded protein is CASSIGPRGNTEAFF.

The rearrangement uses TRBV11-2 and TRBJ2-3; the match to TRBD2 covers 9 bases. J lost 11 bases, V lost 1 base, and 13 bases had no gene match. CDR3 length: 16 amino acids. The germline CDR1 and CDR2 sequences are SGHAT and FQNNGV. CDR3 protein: CASSLAGLAGSWGQYF. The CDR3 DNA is TGTGCCAGCAGCTTAGCTGGGCTAGCGGGGAGCTGGGGGCAGTATTTT.

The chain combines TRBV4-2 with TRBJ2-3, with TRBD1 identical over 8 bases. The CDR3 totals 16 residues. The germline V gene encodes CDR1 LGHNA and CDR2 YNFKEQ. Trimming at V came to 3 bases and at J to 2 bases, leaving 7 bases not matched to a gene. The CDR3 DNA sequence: TGTGCCAGCAGCCACATCCGGGACAGGATCACAGATACGCAGTATTTT. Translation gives CASSHIRDRITDTQYF.

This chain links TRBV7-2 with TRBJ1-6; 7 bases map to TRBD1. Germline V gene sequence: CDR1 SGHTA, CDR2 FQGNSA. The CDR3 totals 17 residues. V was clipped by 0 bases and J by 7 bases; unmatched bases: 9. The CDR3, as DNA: TGTGCCAGCAGCTTAGCGACAGGGACGGGGGTGAATTCACCCCTCCACTTT. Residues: CASSLATGTGVNSPLHF.

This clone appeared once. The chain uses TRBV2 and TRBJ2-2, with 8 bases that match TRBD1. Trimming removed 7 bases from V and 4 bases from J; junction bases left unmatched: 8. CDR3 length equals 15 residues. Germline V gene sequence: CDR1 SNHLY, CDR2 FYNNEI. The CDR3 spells CASTLQGAPTGELFF. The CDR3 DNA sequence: TGTGCCAGCACCCTCCAGGGGGCGCCCACCGGGGAGCTGTTTTTT. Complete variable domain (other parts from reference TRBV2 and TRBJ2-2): EPEVTQTPSHQVTQMGQEVILRCVPISNHLYFYWYRQILGQKVEFLVSFYNNEISEKSEIFDDQFSVERPDGSNFTLKIRSTKLEDSAMYFCASTLQGAPTGELFFGEGSRLTVL.

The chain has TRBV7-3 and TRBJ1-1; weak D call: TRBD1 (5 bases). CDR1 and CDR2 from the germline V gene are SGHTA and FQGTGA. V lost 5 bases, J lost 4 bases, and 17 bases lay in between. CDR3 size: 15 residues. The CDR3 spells CASSPSGGGSTEAFF. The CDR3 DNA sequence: TGTGCCAGCAGCCCCTCCGGGGGAGGTAGCACTGAAGCTTTCTTT. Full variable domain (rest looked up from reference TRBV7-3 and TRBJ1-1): GAGVSQTPSNKVTEKGKYVELRCDPISGHTALYWYRQSLGQGPEFLIYFQGTGAADDSGLPNDRFFAVRPEGSVSTLKIQRTERGDSAVYLCASSPSGGGSTEAFFGQGTRLTVV.

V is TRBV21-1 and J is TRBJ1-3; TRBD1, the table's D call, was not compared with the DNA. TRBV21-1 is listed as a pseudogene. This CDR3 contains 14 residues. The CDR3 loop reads CASTSDSSGNTIYF. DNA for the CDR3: TGTGCCAGCACCTCGGACAGCTCTGGAAACACCATATATTTT.

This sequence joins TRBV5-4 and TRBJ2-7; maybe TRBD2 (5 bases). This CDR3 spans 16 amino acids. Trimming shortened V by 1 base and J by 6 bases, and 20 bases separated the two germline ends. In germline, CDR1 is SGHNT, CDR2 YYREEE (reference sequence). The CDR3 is CASSLNERPPRGEQYF. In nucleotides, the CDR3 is TGTGCCAGCAGCTTGAACGAGCGGCCCCCTCGAGGCGAGCAGTACTTC.

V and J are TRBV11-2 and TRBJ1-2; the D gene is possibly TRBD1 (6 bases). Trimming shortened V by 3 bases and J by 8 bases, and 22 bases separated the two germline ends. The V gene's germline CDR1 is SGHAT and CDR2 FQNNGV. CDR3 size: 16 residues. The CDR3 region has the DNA TGTGCCAGCAGCTTCAGCGTACAGGGTCTCGGTGGCGGCTACACCTTC. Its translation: CASSFSVQGLGGGYTF.

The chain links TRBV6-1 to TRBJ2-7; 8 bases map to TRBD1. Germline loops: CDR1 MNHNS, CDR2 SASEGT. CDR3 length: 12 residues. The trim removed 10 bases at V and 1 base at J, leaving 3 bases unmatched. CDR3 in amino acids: CATYRGSYEQYF. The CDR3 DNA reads TGTGCCACCTACAGGGGGTCCTACGAGCAGTACTTC.

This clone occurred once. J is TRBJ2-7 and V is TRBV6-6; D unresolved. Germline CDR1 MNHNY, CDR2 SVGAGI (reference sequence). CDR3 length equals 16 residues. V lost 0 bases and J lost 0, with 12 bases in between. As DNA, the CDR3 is TGTGCCAGCAGTTACTCCCACAGCTCCAGCTCCTACGAGCAGTACTTC. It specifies CASSYSHSSSSYEQYF.

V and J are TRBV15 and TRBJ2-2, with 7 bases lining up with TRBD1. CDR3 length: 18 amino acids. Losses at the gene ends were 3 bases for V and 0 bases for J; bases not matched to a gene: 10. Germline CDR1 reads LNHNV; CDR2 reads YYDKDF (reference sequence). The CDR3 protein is CATSSGVGDSSNTGELFF. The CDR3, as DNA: TGTGCCACCAGCAGTGGGGTCGGGGACAGCTCGAACACCGGGGAGCTGTTTTTT.

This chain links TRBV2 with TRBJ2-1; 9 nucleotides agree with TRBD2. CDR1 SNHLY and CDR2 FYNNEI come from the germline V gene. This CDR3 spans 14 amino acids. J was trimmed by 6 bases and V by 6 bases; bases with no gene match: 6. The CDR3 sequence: CASRVTSGTNEQFF. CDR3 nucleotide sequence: TGTGCCAGCAGAGTGACTAGCGGAACCAATGAGCAGTTCTTC.

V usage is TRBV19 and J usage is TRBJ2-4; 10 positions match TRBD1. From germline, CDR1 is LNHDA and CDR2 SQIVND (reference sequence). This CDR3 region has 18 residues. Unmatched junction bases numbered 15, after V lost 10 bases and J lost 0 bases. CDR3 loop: CATSPGTGALLAKNIQYF. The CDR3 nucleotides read TGTGCCACCTCACCCGGGACAGGGGCCCTTCTAGCCAAAAACATTCAGTACTTC.